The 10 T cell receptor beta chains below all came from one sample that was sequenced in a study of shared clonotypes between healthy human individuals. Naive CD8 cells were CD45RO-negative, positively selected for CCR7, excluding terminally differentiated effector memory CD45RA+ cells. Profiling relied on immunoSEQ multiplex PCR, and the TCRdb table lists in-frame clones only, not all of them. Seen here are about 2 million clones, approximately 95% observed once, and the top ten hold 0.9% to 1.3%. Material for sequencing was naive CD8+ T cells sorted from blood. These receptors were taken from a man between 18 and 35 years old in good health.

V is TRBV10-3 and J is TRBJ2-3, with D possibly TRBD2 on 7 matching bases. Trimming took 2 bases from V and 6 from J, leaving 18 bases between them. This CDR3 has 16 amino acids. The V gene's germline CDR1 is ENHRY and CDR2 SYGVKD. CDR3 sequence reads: CAISEEGGSGKDTQYF. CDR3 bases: TGTGCCATCAGTGAGGAGGGGGGAAGCGGGAAGGATACGCAGTATTTT.

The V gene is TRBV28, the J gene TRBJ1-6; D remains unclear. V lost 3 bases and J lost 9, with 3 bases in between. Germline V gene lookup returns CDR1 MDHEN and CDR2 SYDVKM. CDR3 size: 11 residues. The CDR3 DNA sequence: TGTGCCAGCAGTTTTGGTTCACCCCTCCACTTT. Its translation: CASSFGSPLHF.

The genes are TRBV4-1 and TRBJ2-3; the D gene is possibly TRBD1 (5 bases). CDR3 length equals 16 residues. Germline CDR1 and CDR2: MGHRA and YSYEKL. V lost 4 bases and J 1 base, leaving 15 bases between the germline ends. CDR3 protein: CASSPWAEGGTDTQYF. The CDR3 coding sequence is TGCGCCAGCAGCCCCTGGGCGGAAGGGGGCACAGATACGCAGTATTTT.

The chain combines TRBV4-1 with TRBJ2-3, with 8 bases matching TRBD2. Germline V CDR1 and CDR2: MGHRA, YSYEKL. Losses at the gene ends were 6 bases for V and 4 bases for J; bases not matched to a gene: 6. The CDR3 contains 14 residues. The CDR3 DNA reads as TGCGCCAGCAGTCGCTCGGGAGGGCCAGATACGCAGTATTTT. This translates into CASSRSGGPDTQYF.

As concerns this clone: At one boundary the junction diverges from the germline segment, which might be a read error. In DNA, the CDR3 is TGCAGCGTAGAAGGGGGACTAGTGAGAGATACGCAGTATTTT. Translated, it gives CSVEGGLVRDTQYF. The genes are TRBV29-1 and TRBJ2-3; 8 nucleotides line up with TRBD2. CDR1 and CDR2 from the germline V gene are SQVTM and ANQGSEA. CDR3 length: 14 amino acids.

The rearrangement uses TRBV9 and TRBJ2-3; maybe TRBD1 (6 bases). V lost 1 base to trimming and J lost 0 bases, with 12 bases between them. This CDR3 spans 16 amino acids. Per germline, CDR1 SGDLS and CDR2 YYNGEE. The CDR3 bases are TGTGCCAGCAGCGTACCCCGGACAGAGAGCACAGATACGCAGTATTTT. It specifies CASSVPRTESTDTQYF.

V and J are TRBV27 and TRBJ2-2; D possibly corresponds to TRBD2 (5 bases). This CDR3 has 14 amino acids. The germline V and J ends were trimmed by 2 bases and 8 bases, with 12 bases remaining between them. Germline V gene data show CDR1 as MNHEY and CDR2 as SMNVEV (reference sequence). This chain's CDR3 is CASSLTKREGELFF. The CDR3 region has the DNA TGTGCCAGCAGTTTAACGAAGAGGGAGGGGGAGCTGTTTTTT.

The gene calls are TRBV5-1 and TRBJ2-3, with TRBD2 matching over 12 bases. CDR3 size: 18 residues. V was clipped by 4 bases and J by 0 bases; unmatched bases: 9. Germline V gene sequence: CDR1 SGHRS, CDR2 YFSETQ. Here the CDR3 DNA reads TGCGCCAGCAGCCACGGACTAGCGGGGCGTACTAGCACAGATACGCAGTATTTT. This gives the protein CASSHGLAGRTSTDTQYF.

The CDR3 spells CASSSPYNYEQYF. CDR3 DNA sequence: TGTGCCAGCAGCTCCCCATACAACTACGAGCAGTACTTC. This chain connects TRBV11-2 to TRBJ2-7, with D uncertain. V dropped 4 bases and J dropped 3 bases, with 10 bases sitting between them. In germline, CDR1 is SGHAT, CDR2 FQNNGV. CDR3 length: 13 amino acids. The whole variable domain, remainder taken from reference TRBV11-2 and TRBJ2-7, is EAGVAQSPRYKIIEKRQSVAFWCNPISGHATLYWYQQILGQGPKLLIQFQNNGVVDDSQLPKDRFSAERLKGVDSTLKIQPAKLEDSAVYLCASSSPYNYEQYFGPGTRLTVT.

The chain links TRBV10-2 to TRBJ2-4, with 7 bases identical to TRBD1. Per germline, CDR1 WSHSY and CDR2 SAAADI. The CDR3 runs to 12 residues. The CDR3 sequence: CASTGTVNIQYF. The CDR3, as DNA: TGCGCTTCGACAGGGACAGTAAACATTCAGTACTTC.